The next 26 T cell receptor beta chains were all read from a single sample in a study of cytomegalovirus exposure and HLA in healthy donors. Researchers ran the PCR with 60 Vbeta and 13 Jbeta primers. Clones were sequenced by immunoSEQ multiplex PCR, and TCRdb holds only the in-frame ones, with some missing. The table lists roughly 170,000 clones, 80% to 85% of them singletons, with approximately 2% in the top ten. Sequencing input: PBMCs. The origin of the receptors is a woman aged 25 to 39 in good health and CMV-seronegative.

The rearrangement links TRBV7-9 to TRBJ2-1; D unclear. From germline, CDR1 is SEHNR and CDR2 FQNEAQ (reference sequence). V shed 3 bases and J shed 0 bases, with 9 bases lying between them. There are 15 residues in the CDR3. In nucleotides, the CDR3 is TGTGCCAGCAGCTTTAGATCGAGCTCCTACAATGAGCAGTTCTTC. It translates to CASSFRSSSYNEQFF.

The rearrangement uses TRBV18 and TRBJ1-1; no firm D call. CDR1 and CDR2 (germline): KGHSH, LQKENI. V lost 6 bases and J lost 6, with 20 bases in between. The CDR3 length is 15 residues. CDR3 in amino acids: CASSPLEGAYAEAFF. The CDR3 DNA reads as TGTGCCAGCTCCCCGCTTGAGGGAGCCTACGCTGAAGCTTTCTTT.

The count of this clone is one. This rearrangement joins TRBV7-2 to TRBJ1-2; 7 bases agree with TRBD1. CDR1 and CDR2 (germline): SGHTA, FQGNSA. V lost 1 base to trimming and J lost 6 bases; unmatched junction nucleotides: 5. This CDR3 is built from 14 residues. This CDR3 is CASSLESGQDGYTF. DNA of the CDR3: TGTGCCAGCAGCTTAGAGTCTGGACAGGATGGCTACACCTTC.

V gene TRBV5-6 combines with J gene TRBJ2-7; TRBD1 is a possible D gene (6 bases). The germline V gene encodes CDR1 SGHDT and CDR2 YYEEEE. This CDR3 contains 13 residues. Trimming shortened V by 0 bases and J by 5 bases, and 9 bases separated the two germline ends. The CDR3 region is CASSLAGTNEQYF. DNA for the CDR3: TGTGCCAGCAGCTTGGCGGGGACAAACGAGCAGTACTTC.

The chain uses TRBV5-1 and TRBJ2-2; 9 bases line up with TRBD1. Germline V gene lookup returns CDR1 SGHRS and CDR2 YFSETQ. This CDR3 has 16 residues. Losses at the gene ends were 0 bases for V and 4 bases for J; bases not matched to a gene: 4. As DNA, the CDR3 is TGCGCCAGCAGCTTGGCCACAGGGGGCGTCACCGGGGAGCTGTTTTTT. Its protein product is CASSLATGGVTGELFF.

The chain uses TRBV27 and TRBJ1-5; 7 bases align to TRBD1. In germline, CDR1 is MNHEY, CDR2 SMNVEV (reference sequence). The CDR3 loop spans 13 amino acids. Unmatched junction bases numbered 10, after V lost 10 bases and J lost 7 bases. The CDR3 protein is CANNTGDFQPQHF. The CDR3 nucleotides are TGTGCCAACAACACAGGGGACTTCCAGCCCCAGCATTTT.

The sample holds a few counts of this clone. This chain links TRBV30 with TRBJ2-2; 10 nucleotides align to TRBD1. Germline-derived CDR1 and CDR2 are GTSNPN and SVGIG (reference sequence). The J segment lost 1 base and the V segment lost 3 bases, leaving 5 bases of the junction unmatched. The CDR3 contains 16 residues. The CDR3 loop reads CAWRGQGTLNTGELFF. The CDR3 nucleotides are TGTGCCTGGAGGGGACAGGGGACCTTGAACACCGGGGAGCTGTTTTTT.

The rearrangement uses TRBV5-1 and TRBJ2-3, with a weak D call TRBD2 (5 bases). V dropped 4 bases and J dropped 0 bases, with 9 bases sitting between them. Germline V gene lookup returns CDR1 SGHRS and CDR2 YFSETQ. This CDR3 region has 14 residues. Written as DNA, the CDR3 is TGCGCCAGCAGCCAAGGACTCAGCACAGATACGCAGTATTTT. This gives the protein CASSQGLSTDTQYF.

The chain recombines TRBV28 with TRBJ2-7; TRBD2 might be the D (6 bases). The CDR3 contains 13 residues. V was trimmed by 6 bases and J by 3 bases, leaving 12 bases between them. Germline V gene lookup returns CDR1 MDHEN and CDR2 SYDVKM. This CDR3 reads CASSPGGLYEQYF. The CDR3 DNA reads TGTGCCAGCAGCCCTGGGGGACTCTACGAGCAGTACTTC. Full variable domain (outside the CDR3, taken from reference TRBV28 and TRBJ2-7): DVKVTQSSRYLVKRTGEKVFLECVQDMDHENMFWYRQDPGLGLRLIYFSYDVKMKEKGDIPEGYSVSREKKERFSLILESASTNQTSMYLCASSPGGLYEQYFGPGTRLTVT.

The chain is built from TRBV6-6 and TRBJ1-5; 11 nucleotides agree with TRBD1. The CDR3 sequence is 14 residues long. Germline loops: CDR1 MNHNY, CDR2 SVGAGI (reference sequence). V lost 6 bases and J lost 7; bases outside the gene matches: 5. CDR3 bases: TGTGCCAGCAGGCGGACAGGGGGCGGGCAGCCCCAGCATTTT. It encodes CASRRTGGGQPQHF.

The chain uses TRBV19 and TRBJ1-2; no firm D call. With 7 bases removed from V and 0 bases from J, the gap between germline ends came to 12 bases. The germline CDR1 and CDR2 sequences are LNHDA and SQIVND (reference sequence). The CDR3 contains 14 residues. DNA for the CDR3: TGTGCCAGTACTACCCAGGCCGCTAACTATGGCTACACCTTC. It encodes CASTTQAANYGYTF.

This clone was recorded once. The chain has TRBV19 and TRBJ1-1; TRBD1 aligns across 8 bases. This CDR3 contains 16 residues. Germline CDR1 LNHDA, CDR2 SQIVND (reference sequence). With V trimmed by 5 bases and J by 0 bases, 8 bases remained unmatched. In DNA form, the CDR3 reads TGTGCCAGTAGTTTACGGACAGGGCGAATGAACACTGAAGCTTTCTTT. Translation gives CASSLRTGRMNTEAFF.

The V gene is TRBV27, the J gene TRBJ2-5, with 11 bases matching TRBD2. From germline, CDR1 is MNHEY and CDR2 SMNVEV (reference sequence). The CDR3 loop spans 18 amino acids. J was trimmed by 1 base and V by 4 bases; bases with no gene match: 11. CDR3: CASSCPHQTSGTQETQYF. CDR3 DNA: TGTGCCAGCAGTTGCCCCCACCAGACTAGCGGGACCCAAGAGACCCAGTACTTC.

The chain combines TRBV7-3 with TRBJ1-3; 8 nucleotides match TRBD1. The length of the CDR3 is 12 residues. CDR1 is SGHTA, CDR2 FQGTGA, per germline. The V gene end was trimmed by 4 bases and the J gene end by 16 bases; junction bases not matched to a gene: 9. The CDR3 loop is CASSSPRGTGYF. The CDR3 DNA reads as TGTGCCAGCAGCTCCCCCAGGGGGACAGGTTATTTT.

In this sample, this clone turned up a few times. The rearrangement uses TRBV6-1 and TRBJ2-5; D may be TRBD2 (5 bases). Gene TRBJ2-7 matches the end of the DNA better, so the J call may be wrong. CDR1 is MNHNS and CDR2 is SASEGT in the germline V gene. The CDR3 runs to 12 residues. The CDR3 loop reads CASEVYGNEQYF. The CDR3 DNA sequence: TGTGCCAGCGAGGTTTACGGGAACGAGCAGTACTTC.

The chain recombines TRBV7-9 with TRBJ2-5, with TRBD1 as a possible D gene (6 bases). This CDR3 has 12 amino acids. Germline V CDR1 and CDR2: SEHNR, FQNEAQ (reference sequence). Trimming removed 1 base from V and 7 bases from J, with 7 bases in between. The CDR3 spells CASSLGGGTQYF. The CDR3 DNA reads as TGTGCCAGCAGCTTAGGAGGGGGGACCCAGTACTTC.

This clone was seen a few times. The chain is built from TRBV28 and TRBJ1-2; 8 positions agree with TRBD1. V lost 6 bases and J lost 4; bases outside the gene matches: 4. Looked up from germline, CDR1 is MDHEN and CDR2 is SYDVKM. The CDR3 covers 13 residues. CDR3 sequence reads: CASRVGTGYGYTF. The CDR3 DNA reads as TGTGCCAGCAGAGTAGGGACAGGCTATGGCTACACCTTC.

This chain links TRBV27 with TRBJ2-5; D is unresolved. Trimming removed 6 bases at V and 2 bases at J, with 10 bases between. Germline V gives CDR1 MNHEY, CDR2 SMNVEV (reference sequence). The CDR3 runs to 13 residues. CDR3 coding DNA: TGTGCCAGCAGGGAAGAGGTTCAAGAGACCCAGTACTTC. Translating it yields CASREEVQETQYF.

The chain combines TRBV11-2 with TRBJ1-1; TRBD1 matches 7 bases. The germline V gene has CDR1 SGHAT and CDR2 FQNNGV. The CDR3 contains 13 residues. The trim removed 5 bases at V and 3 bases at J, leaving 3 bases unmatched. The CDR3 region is CASSLTGYTEAFF. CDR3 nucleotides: TGTGCCAGCAGCCTGACAGGGTACACTGAAGCTTTCTTT.

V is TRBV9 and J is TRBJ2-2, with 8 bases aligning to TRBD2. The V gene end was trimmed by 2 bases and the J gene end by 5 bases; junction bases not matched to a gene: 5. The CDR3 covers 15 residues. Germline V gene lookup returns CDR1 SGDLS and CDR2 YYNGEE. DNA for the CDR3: TGTGCCAGCAGCGTCCGGGAGGGCGGAACCGGGGAGCTGTTTTTT. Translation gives CASSVREGGTGELFF.

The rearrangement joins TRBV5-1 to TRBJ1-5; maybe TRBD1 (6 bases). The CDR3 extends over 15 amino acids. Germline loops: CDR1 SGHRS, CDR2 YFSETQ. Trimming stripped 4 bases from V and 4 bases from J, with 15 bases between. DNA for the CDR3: TGCGCCAGCAGCCCCGGACAGAGCGTAAATCAGCCCCAGCATTTT. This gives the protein CASSPGQSVNQPQHF.

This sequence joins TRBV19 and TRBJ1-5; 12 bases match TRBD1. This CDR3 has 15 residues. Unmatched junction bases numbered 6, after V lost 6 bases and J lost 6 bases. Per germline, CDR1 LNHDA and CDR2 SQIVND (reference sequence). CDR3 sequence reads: CASRRDRGQSQPQHF. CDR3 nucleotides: TGTGCCAGTAGGAGGGACAGGGGGCAAAGTCAGCCCCAGCATTTT.

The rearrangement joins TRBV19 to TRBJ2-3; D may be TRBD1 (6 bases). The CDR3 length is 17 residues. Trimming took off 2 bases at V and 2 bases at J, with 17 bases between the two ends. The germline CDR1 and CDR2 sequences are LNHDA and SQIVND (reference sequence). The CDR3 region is CASSIISMGHVTDTQYF. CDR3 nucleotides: TGTGCCAGTAGTATAATTTCGATGGGACATGTCACAGATACGCAGTATTTT.

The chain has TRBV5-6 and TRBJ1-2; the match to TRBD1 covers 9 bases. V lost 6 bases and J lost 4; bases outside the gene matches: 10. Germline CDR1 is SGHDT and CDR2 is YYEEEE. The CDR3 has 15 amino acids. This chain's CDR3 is CASIVGQGPTYGYTF. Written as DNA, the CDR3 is TGTGCCAGCATCGTGGGACAGGGACCCACCTATGGCTACACCTTC.

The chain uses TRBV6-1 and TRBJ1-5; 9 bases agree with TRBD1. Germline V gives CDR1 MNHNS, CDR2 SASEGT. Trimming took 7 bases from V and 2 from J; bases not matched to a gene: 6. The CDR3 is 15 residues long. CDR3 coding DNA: TGTGCCAGCAAACCGGGACAGGGAGGCAATCAGCCCCAGCATTTT. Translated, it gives CASKPGQGGNQPQHF.

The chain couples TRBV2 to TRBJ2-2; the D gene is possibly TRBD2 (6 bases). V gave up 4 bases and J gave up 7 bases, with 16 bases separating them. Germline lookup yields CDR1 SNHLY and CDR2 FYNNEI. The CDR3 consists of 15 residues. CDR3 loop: CASSAGVWGIGELFF. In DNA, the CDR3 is TGTGCCAGCAGTGCGGGGGTTTGGGGGATCGGGGAGCTGTTTTTT.